The next 24 T cell receptor beta chains were all read from a single sample in a study of T-cell reconstitution after alpha-beta-depleted transplantation in children. A library of TCRbeta sequences, prepared with unique molecular identifiers, was generated. TCRdb itself ran the PCR reads through MiXCR, one entry per CDR3 protein. In the table there are roughly 670,000 distinct CDR3 sequences, around 14% of which are singletons. This sample comprised PBMCs, obtained before TCRalphabeta/CD19-depleted stem cell transplant. These receptors originate from a girl between 2 and 10 years old with congenital amegakaryocytic thrombocytopenia, due to receive a stem cell transplant.

The chain joins TRBV7-9 to TRBJ1-6, with TRBD1 matching 10 bases. The germline CDR1 and CDR2 sequences are SEHNR and FQNEAQ (reference sequence). J was trimmed by 8 bases and V by 5 bases; bases with no gene match: 6. This CDR3 spans 15 amino acids. In DNA, the CDR3 is TGTGCCAGCAGCGACCGGACAGGGGGATATTCACCCCTCCACTTT. Its protein product is CASSDRTGGYSPLHF.

This clonotype has a count of ten or more. The CDR3 sequence is CASSLATPSGNTEAFF. CDR3 bases: TGCGCCAGCAGCTTGGCCACTCCCTCAGGGAACACTGAAGCTTTCTTT. The genes are TRBV5-1 and TRBJ1-1; D not resolved. Germline V lookup: CDR1 SGHRS, CDR2 YFSETQ. This CDR3 region has 16 residues. Trimming stripped 0 bases from V and 1 base from J, with 13 bases between.

In its sample, this clonotype was seen a few times. This chain connects TRBV29-1 to TRBJ2-7; 7 nucleotides line up with TRBD2. CDR3 size: 14 residues. Looked up from germline, CDR1 is SQVTM and CDR2 is ANQGSEA. J gave up 4 bases and V 6 bases, and 12 bases lay outside the gene matches. In nucleotides, the CDR3 is TGCAGCGTGACCCTTTTGGCGGGAGAATACGAGCAGTACTTC. It encodes CSVTLLAGEYEQYF.

This clonotype was counted at least ten times. The J gene is TRBJ1-2, the V gene TRBV5-1, with a tentative D call TRBD1 (5 bases). The V gene lost 5 bases and the J gene lost 7 bases, with 21 bases spanning the gap. The CDR3 totals 15 residues. Germline assignment: CDR1 SGHRS and CDR2 YFSETQ. The DNA for the CDR3 is TGCGCCAGCAGTCCCCTCGCCCCCAGGGAGAGTGGCTACACCTTC. Translating gives CASSPLAPRESGYTF.

This clonotype appeared many times. The chain recombines TRBV5-1 with TRBJ1-2, with TRBD1 matching over 8 bases. With V trimmed by 5 bases and J by 4 bases, 7 bases remained unmatched. Germline loops: CDR1 SGHRS, CDR2 YFSETQ. There are 14 residues in the CDR3. In DNA, the CDR3 is TGCGCCAGCAGTGTGGACAGGGTCGGCTATGGCTACACCTTC. Encoded protein: CASSVDRVGYGYTF.

There are many counts of this clonotype. The chain has TRBV29-1 and TRBJ2-1; 7 bases agree with TRBD2. CDR1 and CDR2 from the germline V gene are SQVTM and ANQGSEA. With V trimmed by 6 bases and J by 5 bases, 10 bases remained unmatched. This CDR3 is 14 amino acids long. CDR3 DNA sequence: TGCAGCGTCAGATTAGCGGGTATTCACAATGAGCAGTTCTTC. As protein: CSVRLAGIHNEQFF.

Remarks on this clonotype: This clone may be a read error of a much larger clone one base away. The J gene is TRBJ2-2, the V gene TRBV20-1; tentative D call: TRBD1 (5 bases). This CDR3 is built from 14 residues. V was trimmed by 6 bases and J by 4 bases, leaving 15 bases between them. Germline CDR1 is DFQATT and CDR2 is SNEGSKA (reference sequence). The CDR3 is CSALIRVGTGELFF. Written as DNA, the CDR3 is TGCAGTGCGCTGATCAGGGTGGGCACCGGGGAGCTGTTTTTT.

The genes are TRBV3-1 and TRBJ2-1; unclear D gene. The CDR3 is 17 amino acids. Germline-derived CDR1 and CDR2 are LGHDT and YNNKEL (reference sequence). The V and J ends lost 0 bases and 3 bases respectively, with 15 bases between them. CDR3 protein: CASSQDLSTKDYNEQFF. The CDR3, as DNA: TGTGCCAGCAGCCAAGATCTCAGTACTAAGGACTACAATGAGCAGTTCTTC.

This clonotype was observed a few times. This chain's CDR3 is CASSLVLAGGNTQYF. For the CDR3, the DNA is TGTGCCAGCAGCTTAGTCCTAGCGGGAGGAAATACGCAGTATTTT. This chain links TRBV7-9 with TRBJ2-3; 11 bases line up with TRBD2. CDR1 and CDR2 (germline): SEHNR, FQNEAQ (reference sequence). The J segment lost 7 bases and the V segment lost 1 base, leaving 4 bases of the junction unmatched. The CDR3 length is 15 residues.

The chain employs TRBV11-2 and TRBJ2-2; tentatively, D is TRBD1 (5 bases). Trimming shortened V by 3 bases and J by 6 bases, and 11 bases separated the two germline ends. This CDR3 is built from 14 residues. Germline CDR1 SGHAT, CDR2 FQNNGV. The chain's CDR3 is CASSLGPISGELFF. The CDR3 bases are TGTGCCAGCAGCTTGGGGCCCATCTCCGGGGAGCTGTTTTTT. Supplemented by reference TRBV11-2 and TRBJ2-2, the full variable domain reads EAGVAQSPRYKIIEKRQSVAFWCNPISGHATLYWYQQILGQGPKLLIQFQNNGVVDDSQLPKDRFSAERLKGVDSTLKIQPAKLEDSAVYLCASSLGPISGELFFGEGSRLTVL.

This chain connects TRBV6-1 to TRBJ2-7, with 8 bases aligning to TRBD1. Germline V gene data show CDR1 as MNHNS and CDR2 as SASEGT. V was pared by 10 bases and J by 3 bases, with 8 bases of the junction left unmatched. This CDR3 is built from 13 residues. The CDR3 DNA follows: TGTGCCACAGGGGAAGGACAGGGCTACGAGCAGTACTTC. It yields the protein CATGEGQGYEQYF.

This clonotype was observed a few times. The gene calls are TRBV15 and TRBJ2-4, with D possibly matching TRBD2 (5 bases). CDR1 and CDR2 (germline): LNHNV, YYDKDF (reference sequence). This CDR3 has 17 amino acids. V was shortened by 4 bases and J by 1 base, with 17 bases between the two germline ends. CDR3 loop: CATSNSRSGAAKNIQYF. The CDR3 region has the DNA TGTGCCACCAGCAATTCCAGGAGCGGTGCTGCCAAAAACATTCAGTACTTC. Variable domain in full (rest from reference TRBV15 and TRBJ2-4): DAMVIQNPRYQVTQFGKPVTLSCSQTLNHNVMYWYQQKSSQAPKLLFHYYDKDFNNEADTPDNFQSRRPNTSFCFLDIRSPGLGDTAMYLCATSNSRSGAAKNIQYFGAGTRLSVL.

The table lists this clonotype with a few counts. The V gene is TRBV7-2, the J gene TRBJ2-1; a weak D match, TRBD2 (6 bases). The CDR3 has 15 amino acids. Germline assignment: CDR1 SGHTA and CDR2 FQGNSA. Trimming stripped 5 bases from V and 0 bases from J, with 11 bases between. For the CDR3, the DNA is TGTGCCAGCAGCCCATGGGGGGACTCCTACAATGAGCAGTTCTTC. This encodes CASSPWGDSYNEQFF.

This clonotype has only a few counts. The chain's CDR3 is CSARSPQRAYGYTF. CDR3 sequence (DNA): TGCAGTGCTAGATCCCCTCAGCGGGCCTATGGCTACACCTTC. V gene TRBV20-1 combines with J gene TRBJ1-2; D uncertain. V lost 2 bases and J lost 4, with 14 bases in between. CDR1 is DFQATT and CDR2 is SNEGSKA in the germline V gene (reference sequence). The CDR3 extends over 14 amino acids.

This clonotype appeared many times. The rearrangement joins TRBV5-1 to TRBJ2-3, with 8 bases aligning to TRBD2. The CDR3 sequence is 16 residues long. Trimming cost V 5 bases and J 0 bases; bases outside gene matches: 8. Germline V gives CDR1 SGHRS, CDR2 YFSETQ. The DNA of the CDR3 is TGCGCCAGCAGACCTATGGCGGGAGGAAGCACAGATACGCAGTATTTT. It is translated as CASRPMAGGSTDTQYF.

The J gene is TRBJ1-1, the V gene TRBV7-6; D possibly corresponds to TRBD1 (5 bases). The V gene's germline CDR1 is SGHVS and CDR2 FNYEAQ. CDR3 length: 13 amino acids. Trimming took off 6 bases at V and 6 bases at J, with 14 bases between the two ends. CDR3: CASSQLGEAEAFF. CDR3 nucleotides: TGTGCCAGCAGTCAATTAGGGGAGGCTGAAGCTTTCTTT.

In this sample, this clonotype turned up many times. This chain joins TRBV10-3 and TRBJ2-5, with TRBD2 matching 8 bases. The germline V gene encodes CDR1 ENHRY and CDR2 SYGVKD. There are 12 residues in the CDR3. V lost 10 bases to trimming and J lost 5 bases; unmatched junction nucleotides: 6. The CDR3 nucleotides read TGTGCCACCACGGGGGGGTCGGAGACCCAGTACTTC. Translation gives CATTGGSETQYF.

CDR3 residues: CASSSGDSGVNIQYF. The CDR3 DNA sequence: TGCGCCAGCAGCTCGGGGGACTCGGGAGTAAACATTCAGTACTTC. The chain couples TRBV5-1 to TRBJ2-4; possible D gene TRBD2, 6 bases. V lost 3 bases, J lost 6 bases, and 16 bases lay in between. This CDR3 is 15 amino acids long. Germline CDR1 is SGHRS and CDR2 is YFSETQ.

This clonotype was found many times. The chain couples TRBV28 to TRBJ2-5; 10 nucleotides line up with TRBD1. Trimming at V came to 5 bases and at J to 5 bases, leaving 5 bases not matched to a gene. The CDR3 consists of 14 residues. Germline assignment: CDR1 MDHEN and CDR2 SYDVKM. CDR3 region: CASSDRGRRETQYF. CDR3 nucleotide sequence: TGTGCCAGCAGTGACAGGGGGCGTCGGGAGACCCAGTACTTC.

CDR3 DNA sequence: TGTGCCAGCTCACCATCGTATGGGACTTCCAGCTCCTACAATGAGCAGTTCTTC. This codes for CASSPSYGTSSSYNEQFF. The V call is TRBV18, the J call TRBJ2-1; tentatively, D is TRBD2 (6 bases). Trimming took off 2 bases at V and 0 bases at J, with 17 bases between the two ends. CDR1 and CDR2 (germline): KGHSH, LQKENI. CDR3 length: 18 amino acids.

This clonotype showed up many times. The chain combines TRBV29-1 with TRBJ2-1; possible D gene TRBD2, 6 bases. Germline-derived CDR1 and CDR2 are SQVTM and ANQGSEA. V gave up 5 bases and J gave up 7 bases, with 15 bases separating them. The CDR3 contains 13 residues. CDR3 bases: TGCAGCGTTCAAGCGGGCCCTATGAATGAGCAGTTCTTC. Protein: CSVQAGPMNEQFF.

This clonotype was detected many times. The V call is TRBV6-5, the J call TRBJ2-3; TRBD2 agrees at 12 bases. With V trimmed by 4 bases and J by 5 bases, 1 base remained unmatched. The CDR3 totals 14 residues. Germline-derived CDR1 and CDR2 are MNHEY and SVGAGI. As DNA, the CDR3 is TGTGCCAGCAGTTCACTAGCGGGAGGAGATACGCAGTATTTT. Its translation is CASSSLAGGDTQYF.

This chain connects TRBV5-1 to TRBJ2-5; D may be TRBD2 (7 bases). Between the trimmed V and J ends, which lost 6 bases and 2 bases, there was a span of 20 bases. CDR1 SGHRS and CDR2 YFSETQ come from the germline V gene. This CDR3 spans 16 amino acids. The CDR3 DNA sequence: TGCGCCAGCACACAGAACGGGGGGCATCGGCAAGAGACCCAGTACTTC. Amino acid sequence: CASTQNGGHRQETQYF.

This clonotype was seen only a few times. This chain connects TRBV7-9 to TRBJ2-1; 9 bases match TRBD1. The CDR3 loop spans 14 amino acids. CDR1 is SEHNR, CDR2 FQNEAQ, per germline (reference sequence). V lost 10 bases to trimming and J lost 6 bases; unmatched junction nucleotides: 10. DNA for the CDR3: TGTGCCACCCAATTACAGGGGGCGATCAATGAGCAGTTCTTC. It translates to CATQLQGAINEQFF.